Each of the 8 T cell receptor beta chains below was sequenced from the same sample in a study of blood T cell repertoires in COVID-19. Libraries were prepared by immunoSEQ multiplex PCR; TCRdb keeps only in-frame clonotypes and omits some of them. The sample lists about 260,000 clones, 85% to 90% occurring once. The sequenced sample was PBMCs or T cells enriched from blood (not recorded which). The receptors originated from a woman between 18 and 30 years old who had recovered from COVID-19.

The gene calls are TRBV5-1 and TRBJ2-7, with D tentatively TRBD1 (6 bases). The CDR3 contains 15 residues. Trimming removed 0 bases at V and 2 bases at J, with 12 bases between. CDR1 SGHRS and CDR2 YFSETQ come from the germline V gene. This chain's CDR3 is CASSLVGDTAYEQYF. The CDR3 bases are TGCGCCAGCAGCTTGGTAGGGGACACAGCCTACGAGCAGTACTTC.

The chain uses TRBV5-1 and TRBJ2-2, with 8 bases matching TRBD1. CDR1 and CDR2 (germline): SGHRS, YFSETQ. Trimming at V came to 4 bases and at J to 4 bases, leaving 9 bases not matched to a gene. This CDR3 contains 16 residues. Here the CDR3 reads CASSPLYRGSTGELFF. The CDR3 bases are TGCGCCAGCAGCCCACTTTACAGGGGGAGCACCGGGGAGCTGTTTTTT.

This chain joins TRBV24-1 and TRBJ1-5; D is perhaps TRBD1 (6 bases). CDR1 is KGHDR, CDR2 SFDVKD, per germline. The ends were cut back, 2 bases at V and 5 bases at J, with 9 bases in the middle. The CDR3 is 14 residues long. The CDR3 sequence is CATSDYTGYQPQHF. CDR3 in DNA: TGTGCCACCAGTGATTATACAGGGTATCAGCCCCAGCATTTT.

The rearrangement joins TRBV19 to TRBJ1-3; 8 bases line up with TRBD1. CDR1 LNHDA and CDR2 SQIVND come from the germline V gene (reference sequence). CDR3 length equals 15 residues. V lost 6 bases to trimming and J lost 0 bases; unmatched junction nucleotides: 4. CDR3 DNA sequence: TGTGCCAGTAGACTGGACAGGGTCTCTGGAAACACCATATATTTT. This encodes CASRLDRVSGNTIYF.

The chain carries TRBV5-6 and TRBJ2-3; 7 bases match TRBD1. The J segment lost 5 bases and the V segment lost 2 bases, leaving 8 bases of the junction unmatched. This CDR3 comprises 15 residues. Per germline, CDR1 SGHDT and CDR2 YYEEEE. The CDR3 sequence is CASSLVGQSLDTQYF. The CDR3 coding sequence is TGTGCCAGCAGCTTAGTGGGACAGAGTTTAGATACGCAGTATTTT.

This clone appeared a single time. The chain uses TRBV24-1 and TRBJ2-4; possible D gene TRBD1, 5 bases. CDR3 size: 14 residues. Germline CDR1 is KGHDR and CDR2 is SFDVKD. Trimming removed 8 bases at V and 0 bases at J, with 10 bases between. The DNA of the CDR3 is TGTGCCACCAATAACGACAGAGCCAAAAACATTCAGTACTTC. Encoded protein: CATNNDRAKNIQYF.

The chain joins TRBV5-6 to TRBJ2-1; 8 bases match TRBD1. The CDR3 has 15 amino acids. Germline CDR1 is SGHDT and CDR2 is YYEEEE. V lost 4 bases and J lost 11; bases outside the gene matches: 14. CDR3 nucleotide sequence: TGTGCCAGCAGCCCCGTACCCGCCGACAGGGGCCAGCAGTTCTTC. Residues: CASSPVPADRGQQFF.

The rearrangement uses TRBV12-3 or TRBV12-4 and TRBJ2-7; no reliable D call. V lost 3 bases and J lost 2, with 8 bases in between. This CDR3 is 13 amino acids long. DNA of the CDR3: TGTGCCAGCAGTTTGTCCAGAACCTACGAGCAGTACTTC. Translated, it gives CASSLSRTYEQYF.